These T cell receptor beta chains were read from a single sample in a study of beta chain features in type 1 diabetes. Using immunoSEQ multiplex PCR, the repertoire was profiled, and TCRdb retains in-frame clones only, with some absent. The data hold more than 120,000 clones, with approximately 13% observed a single time. The sample taken for sequencing was central memory CD4+ T cells from blood. The receptors here all came from a man between 18 and 29 years old with type 1 diabetes. CDR3s include the opening cysteine and the closing phenylalanine or tryptophan. Fields, in order: V gene, clone size, D gene, J gene, CDR3 DNA, CDR3 protein. D genes are given only for firm matches. Size values are once, few and many counts, or a class for expanded clones, and some rows have none.

V: TRBV19
size: -
D: TRBD1
J: TRBJ2-5
DNA: TGTGCCAGCCTGGGACAGGGTTTAGGAGAGACCCAGTACTTC
CDR3: CASLGQGLGETQYF

V: TRBV2
size: many
D: TRBD1
J: TRBJ1-1
DNA: TGTGCCAGCAGAAGGCAGGGGGACACTGAAGCTTTCTTT
CDR3: CASRRQGDTEAFF

V: TRBV14
size: many
D: -
J: TRBJ1-1
DNA: TGTGCCAGCAGCCAGCAAATGGGCACTGAAGCTTTCTTT
CDR3: CASSQQMGTEAFF

V: TRBV7-2
size: few
D: TRBD2
J: TRBJ2-3
DNA: TGTGCCAGCAGCTCAATAGCGGGGGCAACAGATACGCAGTATTTT
CDR3: CASSSIAGATDTQYF

V: TRBV9
size: -
D: -
J: TRBJ1-1
DNA: TGTGCCAGCAGCCCTATGACAGGGAACACTGAAGCTTTCTTT
CDR3: CASSPMTGNTEAFF

V: TRBV5-8
size: -
D: TRBD1
J: TRBJ2-1
DNA: TGTGCCAGCAGCCGACAGGGGAGCTCCTACAATGAGCAGTTCTTC
CDR3: CASSRQGSSYNEQFF

V: TRBV5-4
size: few
D: -
J: TRBJ2-7
DNA: TGTGCCAGCAGCTTGAGGCAGAACGAGCAGTACTTC
CDR3: CASSLRQNEQYF

V: TRBV10-1
size: -
D: -
J: TRBJ2-3
DNA: TGCGCCAGCAGTGATCTTGCCAGGCGGAACACAGATACGCAGTATTTT
CDR3: CASSDLARRNTDTQYF

V: TRBV7-9
size: -
D: TRBD1
J: TRBJ1-5
DNA: TGTGCCAGCAGCTCGGACAGGAGCGGCAATCAGCCCCAGCATTTT
CDR3: CASSSDRSGNQPQHF

V: TRBV7-2
size: few
D: -
J: TRBJ1-1
DNA: TGTGCCAGCAGGCGCAATACAGGGTCCACTGAAGCTTTCTTT
CDR3: CASRRNTGSTEAFF

V: TRBV6-4
size: -
D: -
J: TRBJ1-1
DNA: TGTGCCAGCAGTGGACAGATGAACACTGAAGCTTTCTTT
CDR3: CASSGQMNTEAFF

V: TRBV6-1
size: few
D: -
J: TRBJ2-3
DNA: TGTGCCAGCAGTGATGGTCTGCACACAGATACGCAGTATTTT
CDR3: CASSDGLHTDTQYF